The T cell receptor (beta chain) described here comes from a study of T cells in Graves' hyperthyroidism and ophthalmopathy. Notes on the study in general: Appearing also in blood were most of the thyroid clonotypes expanded above 0.001. Progression to ophthalmopathy was predicted a median of 6.5 months early. Separating ophthalmopathy from stable hyperthyroidism was achieved by a 13 V-J model.

From RNA transcripts, TCR beta CDR3 regions were amplified. RT-PCR in the first round (using the HTBI primer set) targeted the TCR CDR3. TCRdb re-called the multiplex PCR reads through MiXCR, storing one row per CDR3 protein. The sample has about 400,000 distinct CDR3 sequences, more than 12% seen once. On this clonotype itself: Its target is not known.

The study left out patients who had uncontrolled infection, other autoimmune disease, pregnancy or lactation. The CDR3 is 15 residues long. V dropped 6 bases and J dropped 6; count of bases not matched to a gene: 10. Looked up from germline, CDR1 is SNHLY and CDR2 is FYNNEI. Material: blood. The TCR sequence derives from a man between 45 and 60 years old with Graves' ophthalmopathy. The genes are TRBV2 and TRBJ2-3; 9 bases are shared with TRBD2. The CDR3 DNA reads as TGTGCCAGCAGAAGACTAGCGGAGAAAGGGGATACGCAGTATTTT. Its protein product is CASRRLAEKGDTQYF.